This TCR beta chain was retrieved from a study of technical replicates of blood from a few donors. Measured with immunoSEQ multiplex PCR; TCRdb has only the in-frame clones, and not every one. The table lists roughly 62,000 clones, 91% of them singletons. CDR3 length equals 15 residues. Trimming removed 5 bases from V and 7 bases from J, with 17 bases in between. Germline CDR1 and CDR2: LNHDA and SQIVND (reference sequence). The sequence came from a human donor in good health. Some clones in this sample may be carry-over from other donors' samples. Material: PBMCs. The chain combines TRBV19 with TRBJ1-4; tentatively, D is TRBD1 (5 bases). The CDR3 nucleotides read TGTGCCAGTAGTCCCCCAAGGGGCCAGGGTGAAAAACTGTTTTTT. This encodes CASSPPRGQGEKLFF.